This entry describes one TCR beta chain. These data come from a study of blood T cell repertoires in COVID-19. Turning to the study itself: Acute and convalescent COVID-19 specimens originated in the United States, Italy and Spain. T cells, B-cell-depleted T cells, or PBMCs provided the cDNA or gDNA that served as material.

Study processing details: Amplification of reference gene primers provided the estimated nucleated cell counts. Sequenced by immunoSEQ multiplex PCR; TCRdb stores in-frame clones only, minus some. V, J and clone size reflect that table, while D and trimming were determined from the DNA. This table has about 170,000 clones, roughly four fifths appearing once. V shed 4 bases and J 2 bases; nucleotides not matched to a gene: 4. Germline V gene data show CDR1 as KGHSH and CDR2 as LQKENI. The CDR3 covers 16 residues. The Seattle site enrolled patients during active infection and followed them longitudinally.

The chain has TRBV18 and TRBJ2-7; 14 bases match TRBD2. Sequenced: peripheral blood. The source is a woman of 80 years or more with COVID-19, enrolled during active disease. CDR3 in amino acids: CASSRLAGGTTYEQYF. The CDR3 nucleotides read TGTGCCAGCTCACGACTAGCGGGAGGGACCACCTACGAGCAGTACTTC.